The 20 T cell receptor beta chains below come from one sample, sequenced in a study of beta chain features in type 1 diabetes. Reverse transcription of all isolated RNA meant that expressed TCRB transcripts were sequenced. Sequencing was performed with immunoSEQ multiplex PCR; in TCRdb, only in-frame clones are kept and a portion is missing. This sample has hundreds of thousands of clones, with roughly 15% found just once. Material: naive CD4+ T cells from blood. These receptors all come from a woman aged 18-29 years in good health.

The table lists this clone with a few counts. The chain recombines TRBV7-2 with TRBJ2-6, with no clear D. Trimming pared 7 bases from V and 1 base from J, leaving 2 bases between. CDR3 length equals 12 residues. The V gene's germline CDR1 is SGHTA and CDR2 FQGNSA. The CDR3 coding sequence is TGTGCCAGCACATCTGGGGCCAACGTCCTGACTTTC. It is translated as CASTSGANVLTF. The full variable domain, its missing parts supplied by reference TRBV7-2 and TRBJ2-6, is GAGVSQSPSNKVTEKGKDVELRCDPISGHTALYWYRQSLGQGLEFLIYFQGNSAPDKSGLPSDRFSAERTGGSVSTLTIQRTQQEDSAVYLCASTSGANVLTFGAGSRLTVL.

The chain recombines TRBV28 with TRBJ1-1; no reliable D call. The germline CDR1 and CDR2 sequences are MDHEN and SYDVKM. V was clipped by 7 bases and J by 8 bases, with 20 bases between them. The CDR3 is made up of 14 amino acids. DNA of the CDR3: TGTGCCAGCAACGTCCCGAGGGCCTGGACGGAAGCTTTCTTT. Protein product: CASNVPRAWTEAFF.

The chain combines TRBV19 with TRBJ1-5, with 9 bases fitting TRBD1. Germline V gene lookup returns CDR1 LNHDA and CDR2 SQIVND (reference sequence). The CDR3 has 16 amino acids. Trimming removed 3 bases from V and 2 bases from J; junction bases left unmatched: 5. The CDR3 region has the DNA TGTGCCAGTAGTATGGGACAGGGAGAGGGCAATCAGCCCCAGCATTTT. The encoded protein is CASSMGQGEGNQPQHF.

V and J are TRBV7-9 and TRBJ2-3, with 9 bases identical to TRBD2. This CDR3 region has 15 residues. The junction had 3 bases not matched to a gene; V was cut back by 3 bases and J by 2 bases. CDR1 and CDR2 (germline): SEHNR, FQNEAQ (reference sequence). The CDR3 loop is CASSLTSGYTDTQYF. CDR3 coding DNA: TGTGCCAGCAGCTTGACTAGCGGCTACACAGATACGCAGTATTTT.

This clone was counted a few times. The sample contains more than one DNA sequence encoding this CDR3. V is TRBV7-9 and J is TRBJ1-1; no clear D gene. The germline V gene encodes CDR1 SEHNR and CDR2 FQNEAQ (reference sequence). The V end was cut by 0 bases, the J end by 0 bases, with 5 bases between. This CDR3 has 14 residues. The CDR3 DNA reads TGTGCCAGCAGCTTAGCCAGAATGAACACTGAAGCTTTCTTT. Its translation: CASSLARMNTEAFF.

The chain is built from TRBV19 and TRBJ1-3; no firm D call. The CDR3 runs 13 residues. Germline CDR1 reads LNHDA; CDR2 reads SQIVND (reference sequence). Trimming removed 11 bases from V and 1 base from J, with 12 bases in between. Here the CDR3 DNA reads TGTGCCTCTACGGGCTGGTCTGGAAACACCATATATTTT. It codes for CASTGWSGNTIYF.

This chain uses TRBV4-2 with TRBJ2-6; no definite D call. The V end was cut by 4 bases, the J end by 2 bases, with 15 bases between. CDR3 length: 17 amino acids. From germline, CDR1 is LGHNA and CDR2 YNFKEQ. The CDR3 DNA follows: TGTGCCAGCAGCCGCACACTCATTCGGGCTGGGGCCAACGTCCTGACTTTC. This encodes CASSRTLIRAGANVLTF.

The V gene is TRBV9, the J gene TRBJ1-1, with D maybe TRBD1 (6 bases). This CDR3 region has 14 residues. V lost 0 bases and J 2 bases, leaving 8 bases between the germline ends. The V gene's germline CDR1 is SGDLS and CDR2 YYNGEE. The CDR3, as DNA: TGTGCCAGCAGCGTAGCACAGGGAAACACTGAAGCTTTCTTT. This codes for CASSVAQGNTEAFF.

The chain links TRBV10-3 to TRBJ1-2, with a tentative D call TRBD1 (5 bases). The CDR3 contains 13 residues. Germline V gives CDR1 ENHRY, CDR2 SYGVKD. The V gene lost 5 bases and the J gene lost 6 bases, with 13 bases spanning the gap. CDR3 residues: CAISPVAGDGYTF. The CDR3, as DNA: TGTGCCATCAGTCCGGTAGCGGGGGATGGCTACACCTTC.

This clone was seen a single time. J is TRBJ2-5 and V is TRBV15; D gene uncertain. The V end was cut by 0 bases, the J end by 7 bases, with 15 bases between. CDR3 length equals 15 residues. CDR1 is LNHNV and CDR2 is YYDKDF in the germline V gene (reference sequence). CDR3 in amino acids: CATSRDQHGPGTQYF. In DNA, the CDR3 is TGTGCCACCAGCAGAGATCAACACGGACCGGGGACCCAGTACTTC.

This clone was seen a handful of times. The chain employs TRBV27 and TRBJ1-2, with no clear D. V was pared by 0 bases and J by 5 bases, with 7 bases between. Germline V gene sequence: CDR1 MNHEY, CDR2 SMNVEV (reference sequence). This CDR3 comprises 13 residues. In nucleotides, the CDR3 is TGTGCCAGCAGTTTATCTCCAGAGTATGGCTACACCTTC. Its translation: CASSLSPEYGYTF.

This clone came up a few times. V and J are TRBV5-1 and TRBJ1-4, with a weak D call TRBD1 (5 bases). CDR1 and CDR2 (germline): SGHRS, YFSETQ. The germline V and J ends were trimmed by 0 bases and 7 bases, with 10 bases remaining between them. The CDR3 has 14 amino acids. Here the CDR3 reads CASSLVQGGEKLFF. CDR3 coding DNA: TGCGCCAGCAGCTTGGTCCAGGGTGGTGAAAAACTGTTTTTT.

About this clone: Other DNA variants within this sample encode the same CDR3. The V and J genes are TRBV7-2 and TRBJ2-3; no definite D call. The CDR3 length is 11 residues. Germline assignment: CDR1 SGHTA and CDR2 FQGNSA. The V and J ends lost 2 bases and 6 bases respectively, with 3 bases between them. CDR3 sequence (DNA): TGTGCCAGCAGCTTACGTGATACGCAGTATTTT. As protein: CASSLRDTQYF.

This clone was counted a few times. The chain links TRBV5-4 to TRBJ2-3; D is ambiguous. The CDR3 loop spans 15 amino acids. Trimming removed 1 base from V and 5 bases from J, with 14 bases in between. Germline V gene sequence: CDR1 SGHNT, CDR2 YYREEE (reference sequence). The CDR3 DNA reads as TGTGCCAGCAGCTTGATGCGACAACCAGGAGATACGCAGTATTTT. It yields the protein CASSLMRQPGDTQYF.

This CDR3 is CASSFIGAWETQYF. The CDR3 nucleotides read TGTGCCAGCAGCTTTATCGGGGCTTGGGAGACCCAGTACTTC. The chain has TRBV7-6 and TRBJ2-5; TRBD1 or TRBD2 may be the D gene (5 bases each). The germline V and J ends were trimmed by 3 bases and 5 bases, with 13 bases remaining between them. CDR1 and CDR2 (germline): SGHVS, FNYEAQ. The CDR3 covers 14 residues. The variable domain in full, with the rest retrieved from reference TRBV7-6 and TRBJ2-5, is GAGVSQSPRYKVTKRGQDVALRCDPISGHVSLYWYRQALGQGPEFLTYFNYEAQQDKSGLPNDRFSAERPEGSISTLTIQRTEQRDSAMYRCASSFIGAWETQYFGPGTRLLVL.

The rearrangement links TRBV2 to TRBJ2-1; D perhaps matches TRBD2 (6 bases). Trimming pared 6 bases from V and 2 bases from J, leaving 14 bases between. CDR1 is SNHLY, CDR2 FYNNEI, per germline. The CDR3 is 15 residues long. CDR3 DNA sequence: TGTGCCAGCAGCTCGGACGGACTAACCTACAATGAGCAGTTCTTC. Its translation: CASSSDGLTYNEQFF. Based on the CDR3 plus reference TRBV2 and TRBJ2-1, the full variable domain is EPEVTQTPSHQVTQMGQEVILRCVPISNHLYFYWYRQILGQKVEFLVSFYNNEISEKSEIFDDQFSVERPDGSNFTLKIRSTKLEDSAMYFCASSSDGLTYNEQFFGPGTRLTVL.

The gene calls are TRBV5-4 and TRBJ2-3; no clear D. The CDR3 sequence is 14 residues long. The germline gives CDR1 SGHNT, CDR2 YYREEE (reference sequence). The V gene lost 4 bases and the J gene lost 3 bases, with 12 bases spanning the gap. CDR3 region: CASSQELATDTQYF. The CDR3 region has the DNA TGTGCCAGCAGCCAAGAACTCGCGACAGATACGCAGTATTTT. The full variable domain, with the rest looked up from reference TRBV5-4 and TRBJ2-3, is ETGVTQSPTHLIKTRGQQVTLRCSSQSGHNTVSWYQQALGQGPQFIFQYYREEENGRGNFPPRFSGLQFPNYSSELNVNALELDDSALYLCASSQELATDTQYFGPGTRLTVL.

This clone was picked up a small number of times. V and J are TRBV5-1 and TRBJ2-5, with D tentatively TRBD2 (6 bases). Per the germline V gene, CDR1 is SGHRS and CDR2 is YFSETQ. This CDR3 has 14 residues. The V end lost 3 bases, the J end lost 1 base, and 10 bases lay between the germline ends. CDR3 region: CASSSGTLQETQYF. CDR3 in DNA: TGCGCCAGCAGCTCTGGGACTCTCCAAGAGACCCAGTACTTC.

The gene calls are TRBV28 and TRBJ2-4; D is undetermined. The V gene's germline CDR1 is MDHEN and CDR2 SYDVKM. This CDR3 has 14 amino acids. The V and J ends lost 3 bases and 0 bases respectively, with 6 bases between them. The DNA of the CDR3 is TGTGCCAGCAGTTTGTATGGAGCCAAAAACATTCAGTACTTC. As protein: CASSLYGAKNIQYF.

Only a few counts were recorded for this clone. The V call is TRBV28, the J call TRBJ2-2; 10 positions agree with TRBD2. The CDR3 consists of 21 residues. The germline CDR1 and CDR2 sequences are MDHEN and SYDVKM. J was trimmed by 3 bases and V by 6 bases; bases with no gene match: 22. DNA of the CDR3: TGTGCCAGCAGGGGGAAGAGCGGGAGGGGGTCCTCCATGCCCTACACCGGGGAGCTGTTTTTT. The encoded protein is CASRGKSGRGSSMPYTGELFF.